The 8 T cell receptor beta chains listed next were all sequenced from one sample in a study of blood T cell repertoires in COVID-19. The method was immunoSEQ multiplex PCR; TCRdb's version includes in-frame clones alone and lacks a portion of them. The table includes about 69,000 clones, over 75% detected once. The sequenced sample consisted of peripheral blood. The receptors here all came from a young woman with acute or convalescent COVID-19.

The chain is built from TRBV18 and TRBJ1-1; 9 bases fit TRBD1. Germline V CDR1 and CDR2: KGHSH, LQKENI. CDR3 length equals 14 residues. The junction had 6 bases not matched to a gene; V was cut back by 4 bases and J by 6 bases. CDR3 sequence (DNA): TGTGCCAGCTCACAATACGACAGGGGGGCTGAAGCTTTCTTT. Its translation is CASSQYDRGAEAFF.

This chain connects TRBV6-5 to TRBJ1-1, with TRBD1 identical over 7 bases. V gave up 6 bases and J gave up 4 bases; unmatched junction bases: 5. CDR1 is MNHEY, CDR2 SVGAGI, per germline. The CDR3 totals 13 residues. CDR3 DNA: TGTGCCAGCAGGACAGGGCTGGGCACTGAAGCTTTCTTT. Translation: CASRTGLGTEAFF.

V usage is TRBV9 and J usage is TRBJ2-1; D is undetermined. The V end was cut by 4 bases, the J end by 15 bases, with 17 bases between. Per the germline V gene, CDR1 is SGDLS and CDR2 is YYNGEE. The CDR3 totals 12 residues. The CDR3 nucleotides are TGTGCCAGCAGCACAAACACGGGTGTTCGGTTCTTC. The encoded protein is CASSTNTGVRFF. The whole variable domain, remainder taken from reference TRBV9 and TRBJ2-1, is DSGVTQTPKHLITATGQRVTLRCSPRSGDLSVYWYQQSLDQGLQFLIQYYNGEERAKGNILERFSAQQFPDLHSELNLSSLELGDSALYFCASSTNTGVRFFGPGTRLTVL.

The V gene is TRBV7-9, the J gene TRBJ2-1; 7 bases map to TRBD1. The V segment lost 5 bases and the J segment 5 bases; nucleotides outside the gene matches: 9. CDR1 is SEHNR and CDR2 is FQNEAQ in the germline V gene (reference sequence). This CDR3 is 15 amino acids long. CDR3 amino acids: CASSRPGTENNEQFF. CDR3 nucleotide sequence: TGTGCCAGCAGCCGTCCCGGGACAGAGAACAATGAGCAGTTCTTC.

The J gene is TRBJ1-2, the V gene TRBV25-1, with D possibly matching TRBD1 (5 bases). The CDR3 covers 15 residues. Germline V gives CDR1 MGHDK, CDR2 SYGVNS. V lost 2 bases and J 5 bases, leaving 15 bases between the germline ends. The CDR3 bases are TGTGCCAGCAGTGAAAAGGGGCCGGGCCCTTATGGCTACACCTTC. Protein product: CASSEKGPGPYGYTF.

This clone has just one count. This chain links TRBV28 with TRBJ2-7; TRBD1 matches at 7 bases. V lost 6 bases, J lost 2 bases, and 4 bases stayed unmatched. The germline CDR1 and CDR2 sequences are MDHEN and SYDVKM. The CDR3 consists of 13 residues. CDR3 amino acids: CASSRDSPYEQYF. The CDR3 DNA is TGTGCCAGCAGCCGGGACAGCCCCTACGAGCAGTACTTC. Full variable domain (remainder filled in from reference TRBV28 and TRBJ2-7): DVKVTQSSRYLVKRTGEKVFLECVQDMDHENMFWYRQDPGLGLRLIYFSYDVKMKEKGDIPEGYSVSREKKERFSLILESASTNQTSMYLCASSRDSPYEQYFGPGTRLTVT.

The V gene is TRBV5-1, the J gene TRBJ2-7; D is ambiguous. Per germline, CDR1 SGHRS and CDR2 YFSETQ. The CDR3 has 13 residues. Between the trimmed V and J ends, which lost 0 bases and 2 bases, there was a span of 6 bases. Here the CDR3 DNA reads TGCGCCAGCAGCTTGGACTTCACCTACGAGCAGTACTTC. It is translated as CASSLDFTYEQYF.

This sequence joins TRBV6-2 or TRBV6-3 and TRBJ2-7; TRBD2 agrees at 10 bases. CDR1 is MNHEY and CDR2 is SVGEGT in the germline V gene. J gave up 0 bases and V 5 bases, and 4 bases lay outside the gene matches. The CDR3 consists of 15 residues. The CDR3 loop is CASSQGLASSYEQYF. DNA of the CDR3: TGTGCCAGCAGTCAGGGACTAGCGAGCTCCTACGAGCAGTACTTC.